One and the same sample provided the 9 T cell receptor beta chains below, sequenced in a study of T cell responses to AZD1222 COVID-19 vaccine. Profiled with immunoSEQ multiplex PCR; TCRdb holds only in-frame clones, not every one. The table records just over 90,000 clones, more than 80% of them present only once. Sequenced here: peripheral blood, sampled 28 days after the second AZD1222 dose. The receptors originated from an adult who received the AZD1222 COVID-19 vaccine.

This chain links TRBV7-2 with TRBJ1-5; 7 bases match TRBD1. Germline lookup yields CDR1 SGHTA and CDR2 FQGNSA. This CDR3 contains 15 residues. The ends lost 5 bases at V and 0 bases at J; junction bases unmatched: 4. CDR3 protein: CASSPGQYSNQPQHF. The CDR3 nucleotides are TGTGCCAGCAGCCCGGGACAGTATAGCAATCAGCCCCAGCATTTT.

Here the CDR3 reads CASSLDGTGFTDTQYF. The CDR3 DNA is TGCGCCAGCAGCTTGGATGGGACAGGCTTCACAGATACGCAGTATTTT. The chain has TRBV5-1 and TRBJ2-3; TRBD1 matches 8 bases. CDR1 and CDR2 from the germline V gene are SGHRS and YFSETQ. The length of the CDR3 is 16 residues. With V trimmed by 0 bases and J by 2 bases, 5 bases remained unmatched.

In this sample, this clone turned up once. J is TRBJ2-1 and V is TRBV29-1, with D possibly TRBD2 on 7 matching bases. CDR1 SQVTM and CDR2 ANQGSEA come from the germline V gene. CDR3 length: 12 amino acids. V lost 6 bases and J lost 10, with 16 bases in between. The DNA for the CDR3 is TGCAGCGTGGCCTCGGGGGGCTGGGAGCAGTTCTTC. It yields the protein CSVASGGWEQFF.

CDR3 sequence (DNA): TGTGCCAGTACCCGGACGGGAACCTATGGCTACACCTTC. Translating gives CASTRTGTYGYTF. The V and J genes are TRBV19 and TRBJ1-2; D remains ambiguous. The CDR3 consists of 13 residues. Trimming shortened V by 7 bases and J by 4 bases, and 13 bases separated the two germline ends. Germline V gene data show CDR1 as LNHDA and CDR2 as SQIVND (reference sequence). Combining the CDR3 with reference TRBV19 and TRBJ1-2 gives the whole variable domain DGGITQSPKYLFRKEGQNVTLSCEQNLNHDAMYWYRQDPGQGLRLIYYSQIVNDFQKGDIAEGYSVSREKKESFPLTVTSAQKNPTAFYLCASTRTGTYGYTFGSGTRLTVV.

As concerns this clone: At one boundary the junction diverges from the germline segment, which might be a read error. The chain combines TRBV7-2 with TRBJ2-7; 7 bases agree with TRBD2. The CDR3 totals 13 residues. Germline CDR1 and CDR2: SGHTA and FQGNSA. This CDR3 reads CASSFGPGEGLHF. Here the CDR3 DNA reads TGTGCCAGCAGCTTTGGCCCGGGGGAGGGGTTGCACTTC.

CDR3: CASSPRQGAKGETQYF. In nucleotides, the CDR3 is TGTGCCAGCTCACCCCGACAGGGGGCGAAGGGAGAGACCCAGTACTTC. The genes are TRBV18 and TRBJ2-5; TRBD1 matches 10 bases. This CDR3 region has 16 residues. The J segment lost 4 bases and the V segment lost 3 bases, leaving 8 bases of the junction unmatched. Per germline, CDR1 KGHSH and CDR2 LQKENI.

This clone has only one observation. The junction shows a germline mismatch at one end, possibly a read error. This chain connects TRBV7-7 to TRBJ2-2; 10 bases align to TRBD1. Germline V gene sequence: CDR1 SSHAT, CDR2 FNYEAQ (reference sequence). The CDR3 consists of 15 residues. CDR3 nucleotide sequence: TGTGCTAGCAGCCCGGGGACAGGGGACACCGGGGAGCTGTTTTTT. Translated, it gives CASSPGTGDTGELFF.

This sequence joins TRBV9 and TRBJ2-7; 12 bases fit TRBD1. The germline gives CDR1 SGDLS, CDR2 YYNGEE. The CDR3 contains 14 residues. J was trimmed by 6 bases and V by 3 bases; bases with no gene match: 4. This CDR3 reads CASSAGTGGLEQYF. Written as DNA, the CDR3 is TGTGCCAGCAGCGCCGGGACAGGGGGCCTCGAGCAGTACTTC.

The chain employs TRBV18 and TRBJ2-3, with no clear D. Germline V gives CDR1 KGHSH, CDR2 LQKENI. This CDR3 spans 14 amino acids. V lost 1 base and J 2 bases, leaving 7 bases between the germline ends. The CDR3 bases are TGTGCCAGCTCACCACAGAAAAACACAGATACGCAGTATTTT. This encodes CASSPQKNTDTQYF.